This is a list of T cell receptor beta chains from one sample in a study of cytomegalovirus exposure and HLA in healthy donors. Libraries were prepared by immunoSEQ multiplex PCR; TCRdb keeps only in-frame clonotypes and omits some of them. Among about 70,000 clones, around 70% were seen once, and the ten largest hold 10% to 12%. Sequenced input: PBMCs. The receptor source for this set is a human donor in good health. Each CDR3 is given with its conserved first and last residue. Fields, in order: J gene, clone size, D gene, V gene, CDR3 protein, CDR3 DNA. A D gene is named only where the DNA matches it firmly. Rows may omit the clone size; those that give it use once, few, many or a size class.

TRBJ2-7 | NA | NA | TRBV28 | CASTADSYEQYF | TGTGCCAGCACCGCGGACTCCTACGAGCAGTACTTC
TRBJ2-7 | NA | TRBD2 | TRBV27 | CASSPKRGDSYEQYF | TGTGCCAGCAGTCCCAAACGGGGGGACTCCTACGAGCAGTACTTC
TRBJ1-2 | NA | TRBD1 | TRBV28 | CASSDRGSGYGYTF | TGTGCCAGCAGCGACAGGGGGTCGGGCTATGGCTACACCTTC
TRBJ1-2 | few | TRBD1 | TRBV25-1 | CASSDSGTGPMGYTF | TGTGCCAGCAGTGATTCCGGGACAGGGCCTATGGGCTACACCTTC
TRBJ1-2 | NA | NA | TRBV5-1 | CASSLVGREDGYTF | TGCGCCAGCAGCTTGGTTGGCAGGGAAGATGGCTACACCTTC
TRBJ2-5 | NA | NA | TRBV5-1 | CASSSRGQETQYF | TGCGCCAGCAGCTCCAGGGGTCAAGAGACCCAGTACTTC
TRBJ1-4 | NA | NA | TRBV6-4 | CASSEGETRRIATNEKLFF | TGTGCCAGCAGTGAAGGAGAGACGCGTAGAATTGCAACTAATGAAAAACTGTTTTTT
TRBJ2-1 | NA | TRBD2 | TRBV28 | CASSLAGGDEQFF | TGTGCCAGCAGCCTAGCGGGGGGCGATGAGCAGTTCTTC
TRBJ1-1 | NA | TRBD1 | TRBV6-6 | CASSRQGAEAFF | TGTGCCAGCAGTCGACAGGGGGCTGAAGCTTTCTTT
TRBJ2-1 | NA | TRBD1 | TRBV5-6 | CASSLRTGSNNEQFF | TGTGCCAGCAGCCTGAGGACAGGGAGCAACAATGAGCAGTTCTTC
TRBJ2-4 | NA | TRBD2 | TRBV5-4 | CASSTGLAAPGNIQYF | TGTGCCAGCAGCACGGGACTAGCGGCACCAGGGAACATTCAGTACTTC
TRBJ2-1 | NA | TRBD2 | TRBV6-6 | CASSPWGGSYNEQFF | TGTGCCAGCAGTCCTTGGGGCGGGAGCTACAATGAGCAGTTCTTC
TRBJ1-5 | NA | TRBD1 | TRBV19 | CASSIAGGRQPQHF | TGTGCCAGTAGTATTGCAGGGGGGCGTCAGCCCCAGCATTTT
TRBJ2-7 | NA | NA | TRBV6-6 | CASSFGQTEQYF | TGTGCCAGCAGTTTTGGACAGACCGAGCAGTACTTC
TRBJ1-3 | few | NA | TRBV6-5 | CASSPGQEGNTIYF | TGTGCCAGCAGCCCCGGACAAGAAGGAAACACCATATATTTT
TRBJ1-5 | once | NA | TRBV30 | CAWSADSGNQPQHF | TGTGCCTGGAGTGCGGACAGTGGCAATCAGCCCCAGCATTTT
TRBJ2-7 | NA | NA | TRBV2 | CATTRGSFSSYEQYF | TGTGCCACCACTCGCGGGTCTTTCTCTTCCTACGAGCAGTACTTC
TRBJ2-7 | NA | NA | TRBV6-5 | CASRGSYEQYF | TGTGCCAGCCGCGGCTCCTACGAGCAGTACTTC
TRBJ1-4 | NA | TRBD1 | TRBV6-5 | CASSYSPRGQGEKLFF | TGTGCCAGCAGTTACTCCCCCAGGGGGCAGGGTGAAAAACTGTTTTTT
TRBJ2-5 | few | TRBD2 | TRBV28 | CASSLLTGTSGQTQYF | TGTGCCAGCAGTTTGCTCACCGGGACTAGCGGGCAGACCCAGTACTTC
TRBJ2-5 | NA | TRBD1 | TRBV9 | CASSGTGRETQYF | TGTGCCAGCAGCGGGACAGGCCGGGAGACCCAGTACTTC